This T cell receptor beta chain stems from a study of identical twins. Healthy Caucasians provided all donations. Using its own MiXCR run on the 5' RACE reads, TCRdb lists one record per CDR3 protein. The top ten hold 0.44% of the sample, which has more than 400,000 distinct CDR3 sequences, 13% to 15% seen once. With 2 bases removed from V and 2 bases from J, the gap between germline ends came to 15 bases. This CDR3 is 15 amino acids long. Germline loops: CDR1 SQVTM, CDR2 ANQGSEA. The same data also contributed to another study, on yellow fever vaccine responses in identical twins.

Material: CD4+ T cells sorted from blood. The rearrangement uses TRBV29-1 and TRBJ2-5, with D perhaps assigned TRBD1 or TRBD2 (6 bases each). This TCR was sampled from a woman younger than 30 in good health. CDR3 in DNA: TGCAGCGTTGAACGTTCGGGGGCCTCACAAGAGACCCAGTACTTC. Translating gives CSVERSGASQETQYF.